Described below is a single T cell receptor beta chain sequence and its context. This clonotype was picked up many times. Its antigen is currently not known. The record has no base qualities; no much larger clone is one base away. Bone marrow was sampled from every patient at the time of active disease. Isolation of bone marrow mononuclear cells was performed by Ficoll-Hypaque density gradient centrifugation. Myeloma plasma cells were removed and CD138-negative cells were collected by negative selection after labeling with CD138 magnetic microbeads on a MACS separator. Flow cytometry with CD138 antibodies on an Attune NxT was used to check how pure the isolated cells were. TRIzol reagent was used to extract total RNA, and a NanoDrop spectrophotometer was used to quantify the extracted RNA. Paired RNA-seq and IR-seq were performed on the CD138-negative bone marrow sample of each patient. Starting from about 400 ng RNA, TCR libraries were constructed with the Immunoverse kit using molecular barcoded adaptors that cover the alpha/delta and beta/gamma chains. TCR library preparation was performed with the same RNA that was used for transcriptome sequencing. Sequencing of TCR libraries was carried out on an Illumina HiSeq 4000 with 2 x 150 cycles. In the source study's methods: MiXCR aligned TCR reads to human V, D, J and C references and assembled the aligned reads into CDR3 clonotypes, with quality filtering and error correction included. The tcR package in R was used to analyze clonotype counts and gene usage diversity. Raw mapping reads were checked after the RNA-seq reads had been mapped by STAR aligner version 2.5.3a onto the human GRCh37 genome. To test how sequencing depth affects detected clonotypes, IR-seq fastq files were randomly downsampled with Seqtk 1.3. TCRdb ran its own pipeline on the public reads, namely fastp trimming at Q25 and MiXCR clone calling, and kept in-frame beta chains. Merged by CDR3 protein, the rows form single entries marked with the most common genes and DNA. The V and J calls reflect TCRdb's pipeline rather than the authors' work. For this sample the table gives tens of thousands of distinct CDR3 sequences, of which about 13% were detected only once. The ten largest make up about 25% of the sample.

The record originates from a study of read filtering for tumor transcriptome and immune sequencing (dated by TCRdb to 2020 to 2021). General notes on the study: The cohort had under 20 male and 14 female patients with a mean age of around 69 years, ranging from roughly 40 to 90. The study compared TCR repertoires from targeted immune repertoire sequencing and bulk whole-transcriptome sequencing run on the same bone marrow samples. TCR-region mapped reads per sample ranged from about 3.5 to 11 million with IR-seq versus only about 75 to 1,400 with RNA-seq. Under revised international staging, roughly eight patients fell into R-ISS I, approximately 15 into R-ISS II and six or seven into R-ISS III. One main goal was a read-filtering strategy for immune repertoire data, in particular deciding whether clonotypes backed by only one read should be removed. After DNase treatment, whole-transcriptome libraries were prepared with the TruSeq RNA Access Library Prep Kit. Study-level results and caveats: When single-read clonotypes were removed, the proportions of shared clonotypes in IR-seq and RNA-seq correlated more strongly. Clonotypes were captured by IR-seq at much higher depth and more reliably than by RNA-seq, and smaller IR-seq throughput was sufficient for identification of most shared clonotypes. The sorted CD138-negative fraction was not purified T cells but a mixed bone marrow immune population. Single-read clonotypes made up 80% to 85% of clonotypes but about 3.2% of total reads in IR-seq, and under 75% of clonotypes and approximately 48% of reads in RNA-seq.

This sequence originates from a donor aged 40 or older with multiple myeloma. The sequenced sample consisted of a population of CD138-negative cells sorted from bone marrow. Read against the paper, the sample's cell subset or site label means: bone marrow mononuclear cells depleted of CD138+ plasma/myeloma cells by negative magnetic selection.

The DNA reads TGCAGTGCTAGGAGGGGGCTGGGGATGGATGAGCAGTTCTTC. Its protein is CSARRGLGMDEQFF. This receptor chain uses TRBV20-1 and TRBJ2-1; TRBD1 agrees with 7 junctional bases. The CDR3 covers 14 residues, taking in both the cysteine and the phenylalanine. The kept DNA is CDR3 alone, 42 bases in frame from the first base. The germline V end is reduced by 3 bases and the J end by 8 bases; junction bases left unmatched: 10. CDR1 DFQATT and CDR2 SNEGSKA were looked up in the germline V gene (reference sequence).